This TCR beta chain was found in a study of shared clonotypes between healthy human individuals. Study-level findings and limits: Non-shared clonotypes had lower generation probabilities than those shared by all four donors.

CD45RO-negative cells were positively selected for CCR7, leaving out terminally differentiated effector memory CD45RA+ cells. Every one of the donors was a Caucasian adult that lived in Nashville, Tennessee. Some clones are missing from TCRdb's copy, which holds only in-frame ones; the method was immunoSEQ multiplex PCR. The table has roughly 590,000 clones, around 95% seen once. About this clone: The antigen is unknown.

Sequences were obtained from naive CD8+ T cells sorted from blood. The sequence was obtained from a woman in her 30s in good health.

The CDR3 sequence: CASSRAGAYNEQFF. CDR3 bases: TGTGCCAGCAGCCGAGCGGGGGCCTACAATGAGCAGTTCTTC. V usage is TRBV7-6 and J usage is TRBJ2-1; 8 nucleotides agree with TRBD2. CDR3 length: 14 residues. Looked up from germline, CDR1 is SGHVS and CDR2 is FNYEAQ. V shed 5 bases, J shed 2 bases, and the junction held 2 bases outside the gene matches.